The source of this T cell receptor beta chain is a study of response to subunit inactivated influenza vaccine. Regarding the study as a whole: It was the authors' suggestion that each seasonal influenza vaccination recruits few new T cells.

As regards this clonotype: Its specificity is not known.

TCRdb ran MiXCR on the RT-PCR reads and lists one entry per CDR3 protein. Here the sample spans about 520,000 distinct CDR3 sequences, roughly 23% being singletons. Germline assignment: CDR1 MNHEY and CDR2 SVGEGT. This CDR3 has 16 residues. Trimming removed 8 bases at V and 2 bases at J, with 19 bases between. The genes are TRBV6-2 or TRBV6-3 and TRBJ2-1; possibly TRBD1 or TRBD2 for D (5 bases each). This receptor was taken from a man aged 50 to 60 who received an inactivated influenza vaccine. The specimen was CD4+ T cells sorted from PBMCs, collected more than 4 days after vaccination. Here the CDR3 reads CASFPAPGRTYNEQFF. CDR3 nucleotides: TGTGCCAGCTTCCCAGCCCCGGGACGGACCTACAATGAGCAGTTCTTC.